This TCR beta chain emerged from a study of shared clonotypes between healthy human individuals. This CDR3 is built from 14 residues. Germline lookup yields CDR1 MDHEN and CDR2 SYDVKM. The V and J ends lost 3 bases and 5 bases, in that order; junction bases with no gene match: 3. Only one count was recorded for this clone. At the deep level, the assay was run. Method: immunoSEQ multiplex PCR; TCRdb's copy keeps in-frame clones and lacks some. Counted here are fewer than 600,000 clones, around 81% occurring once; the ten biggest clones make up more than 10%. The chain has TRBV28 and TRBJ2-1; 8 bases are shared with TRBD1. The sequenced sample was PBMCs. The sequence was collected from a woman between 35 and 50 years old in good health. Some clones in this sample may be carry-over from other donors' samples. The CDR3 region is CASSFSDRDNEQFF. CDR3 bases: TGTGCCAGCAGTTTCTCGGACAGGGACAATGAGCAGTTCTTC. Based on the CDR3 plus reference TRBV28 and TRBJ2-1, the full variable domain is DVKVTQSSRYLVKRTGEKVFLECVQDMDHENMFWYRQDPGLGLRLIYFSYDVKMKEKGDIPEGYSVSREKKERFSLILESASTNQTSMYLCASSFSDRDNEQFFGPGTRLTVL.